This T cell receptor beta chain is drawn from a study of T-cell reconstitution after alpha-beta-depleted transplantation in children. This clonotype has ten or more counts. The TCRbeta library was prepared with unique molecular identifiers. TCRdb used MiXCR to reprocess the PCR reads, holding one entry per CDR3 protein. The data contain a few hundred thousand distinct CDR3 sequences, about 8.8% of them seen just once; the ten biggest clones take up about 5%. V trimming: 8 bases; J trimming: 4 bases; junction bases outside the gene matches: 3. This CDR3 comprises 13 residues. Per the germline V gene, CDR1 is MNHNY and CDR2 is SVGAGI (reference sequence).

The clonotype originates from a human donor who donated a stem cell graft to a child with SCID. V is TRBV6-6 and J is TRBJ1-2; 11 bases align to TRBD1. Sequences were derived from PBMCs from the stem cell graft donor, sampled from the stem cell graft. This CDR3 reads CASGGTGGYGYTF. The CDR3 DNA sequence: TGTGCCAGCGGGGGGACAGGGGGCTATGGCTACACCTTC.